The 21 T cell receptor beta chains below were found in one sample sequenced in a study of blood T cell repertoires in COVID-19. Libraries were prepared by immunoSEQ multiplex PCR; TCRdb keeps only in-frame clonotypes and omits some of them. In the table there are about 260,000 clones, 91% of which are singletons. What was sequenced was peripheral blood. The source is a person aged 18-30 years with COVID-19, enrolled during active disease.

The V call is TRBV4-1, the J call TRBJ2-7; TRBD1 matches 8 bases. The ends lost 1 base at V and 4 bases at J; junction bases unmatched: 6. The CDR3 runs to 15 residues. The germline V gene has CDR1 MGHRA and CDR2 YSYEKL. The CDR3 bases are TGCGCCAGCAGCCAAGTGTCCAGGGGGCGGTACGAGCAGTACTTC. Translation: CASSQVSRGRYEQYF.

The J gene is TRBJ1-4, the V gene TRBV24-1; D perhaps matches TRBD1 (5 bases). V gave up 3 bases and J gave up 3 bases, with 13 bases separating them. The CDR3 spans 16 residues. The germline gives CDR1 KGHDR, CDR2 SFDVKD. The CDR3 region is CATSDTTGGANEKLFF. CDR3 coding DNA: TGTGCCACCAGTGATACGACGGGAGGGGCTAATGAAAAACTGTTTTTT.

The J gene is TRBJ2-2, the V gene TRBV3-1 (or the pseudogene TRBV3-2), with D perhaps TRBD1 (5 bases). Germline V gene sequence: CDR1 LGHDT, CDR2 YNNKEL (reference sequence). Trimming pared 5 bases from V and 5 bases from J, leaving 12 bases between. The length of the CDR3 is 14 residues. The CDR3 bases are TGTGCCAGCAGCTTACCACAGGAGACCGGGGAGCTGTTTTTT. Protein product: CASSLPQETGELFF.

The gene calls are TRBV27 and TRBJ2-7; 10 nucleotides align to TRBD1. Trimming took 5 bases from V and 1 from J; bases not matched to a gene: 5. The CDR3 contains 15 residues. Germline V gives CDR1 MNHEY, CDR2 SMNVEV (reference sequence). The CDR3 is CASSLRTGGSYEQYF. CDR3 bases: TGTGCCAGCAGTCTCCGGACAGGGGGTTCCTACGAGCAGTACTTC.

The rearrangement uses TRBV10-3 and TRBJ2-3; TRBD1 might be the D (5 bases). The CDR3 extends over 13 amino acids. CDR1 is ENHRY and CDR2 is SYGVKD in the germline V gene. Trimming left V 11 bases short and J 1 base short, with 13 bases between. DNA for the CDR3: TGTGCCGCACAGGAACAGGGCACAGATACGCAGTATTTT. It yields the protein CAAQEQGTDTQYF.

V gene TRBV7-9 combines with J gene TRBJ1-3; no clear D. V lost 4 bases and J 2 bases, leaving 9 bases between the germline ends. CDR3 size: 14 residues. Per germline, CDR1 SEHNR and CDR2 FQNEAQ (reference sequence). CDR3 DNA: TGTGCCAGCAGCTGGCAAGAAACTGGAAACACCATATATTTT. This gives the protein CASSWQETGNTIYF.

This chain uses TRBV4-1 with TRBJ2-3, with TRBD2 identical over 13 bases. Germline lookup yields CDR1 MGHRA and CDR2 YSYEKL. This CDR3 spans 19 amino acids. The ends lost 2 bases at V and 1 base at J; junction bases unmatched: 9. CDR3 bases: TGCGCCAGCAGCCAACGACTAGCGGGAGGCTCCGGGGGCACAGATACGCAGTATTTT. Its translation: CASSQRLAGGSGGTDTQYF.

The V gene is TRBV5-1, the J gene TRBJ2-3, with 13 nucleotides matching TRBD2. CDR1 and CDR2 from the germline V gene are SGHRS and YFSETQ. J lost 4 bases, V lost 7 bases, and 6 bases had no gene match. The CDR3 totals 15 residues. For the CDR3, the DNA is TGCGCCAGCGGCGGACTAGCGGGAGTACCAGATACGCAGTATTTT. Translation: CASGGLAGVPDTQYF. The whole variable domain, filled in from reference TRBV5-1 and TRBJ2-3, reads KAGVTQTPRYLIKTRGQQVTLSCSPISGHRSVSWYQQTPGQGLQFLFEYFSETQRNKGNFPGRFSGRQFSNSRSEMNVSTLELGDSALYLCASGGLAGVPDTQYFGPGTRLTVL.

The chain carries TRBV29-1 and TRBJ1-1; D gene unclear. The CDR3 runs to 13 residues. Trimming cost V 3 bases and J 4 bases, with 12 bases left between them. Looked up from germline, CDR1 is SQVTM and CDR2 is ANQGSEA. The chain's CDR3 is CSVEPGWSTEAFF. The DNA for the CDR3 is TGCAGCGTTGAGCCGGGTTGGAGCACTGAAGCTTTCTTT.

The CDR3 DNA is TGTGCCATCAGTGATGTGGTCAGCTACGAGCAGTACTTC. Its translation is CAISDVVSYEQYF. The chain links TRBV10-3 to TRBJ2-7; D uncertain. The CDR3 is made up of 13 amino acids. Germline CDR1 is ENHRY and CDR2 is SYGVKD. V lost 3 bases, J lost 3 bases, and 9 bases lay in between.

The rearrangement links TRBV2 to TRBJ2-2; tentatively, D is TRBD1 (5 bases). V lost 7 bases and J lost 1, with 7 bases in between. Germline V gene data show CDR1 as SNHLY and CDR2 as FYNNEI. This CDR3 is 13 amino acids long. The CDR3 region is CASNDRNTGELFF. Written as DNA, the CDR3 is TGTGCCAGCAACGACAGGAACACCGGGGAGCTGTTTTTT.

The J gene is TRBJ1-1, the V gene TRBV13; D uncertain. Per the germline V gene, CDR1 is PRHDT and CDR2 is FYEKMQ (reference sequence). The CDR3 totals 12 residues. Trimming pared 5 bases from V and 6 bases from J, leaving 10 bases between. In nucleotides, the CDR3 is TGTGCCAGCAGCCCCGTTACTGCTGAAGCTTTCTTT. This sequence encodes CASSPVTAEAFF.

J is TRBJ2-1 and V is TRBV29-1, with 11 bases aligning to TRBD2. This CDR3 comprises 15 residues. Germline CDR1 reads SQVTM; CDR2 reads ANQGSEA. Germline trimming cut 3 bases from V and 4 bases from J; bases unmatched to any gene: 5. CDR3 nucleotides: TGCAGCGTTGAGTTAGCGGGAGGGCCTTACAATGAGCAGTTCTTC. Its protein product is CSVELAGGPYNEQFF.

The chain combines TRBV28 with TRBJ2-5; D may be TRBD1 (5 bases). V lost 2 bases and J lost 4, with 8 bases in between. Germline assignment: CDR1 MDHEN and CDR2 SYDVKM. CDR3 length equals 13 residues. The CDR3 here is CASSLVGVETQYF. Here the CDR3 DNA reads TGTGCCAGCAGTTTAGTAGGGGTAGAGACCCAGTACTTC.

V gene TRBV24-1 combines with J gene TRBJ1-1, with D possibly being TRBD1 (5 bases). The germline V gene encodes CDR1 KGHDR and CDR2 SFDVKD. The CDR3 is made up of 12 amino acids. The V gene lost 6 bases and the J gene lost 8 bases, with 12 bases spanning the gap. The CDR3 region is CATSSGSLEAFF. DNA of the CDR3: TGTGCCACCAGTTCAGGGTCCTTGGAAGCTTTCTTT.

This rearrangement joins TRBV3-1 (or the pseudogene TRBV3-2) to TRBJ2-1, with 9 bases matching TRBD2. This CDR3 region has 16 residues. Germline CDR1 LGHDT, CDR2 YNNKEL (reference sequence). With V trimmed by 4 bases and J by 0 bases, 4 bases remained unmatched. CDR3 amino acids: CASSPLAGSSYNEQFF. The CDR3 DNA reads TGTGCCAGCAGCCCGCTAGCGGGGAGCTCCTACAATGAGCAGTTCTTC.

This clone turned up a few times. The CDR3 DNA reads as TGCGCCAGCAGCCATGAGCGAGCGGGAGCCTACAATGAGCAGTTCTTC. Translation: CASSHERAGAYNEQFF. The chain has TRBV4-1 and TRBJ2-1; 8 bases map to TRBD2. The germline V gene encodes CDR1 MGHRA and CDR2 YSYEKL. V lost 3 bases, J lost 2 bases, and 6 bases stayed unmatched. There are 16 residues in the CDR3.

This clone showed up just a few times. This CDR3 reads CASSSGQGGDTEAFF. The CDR3, as DNA: TGTGCCAGCAGCTCCGGACAGGGAGGAGACACTGAAGCTTTCTTT. This rearrangement joins TRBV5-6 to TRBJ1-1, with 8 bases aligning to TRBD1. The germline V gene encodes CDR1 SGHDT and CDR2 YYEEEE. This CDR3 is 15 amino acids long. Trimming cost V 3 bases and J 3 bases; bases outside gene matches: 7.

The chain couples TRBV15 to TRBJ1-1; unclear D gene. This CDR3 region has 13 residues. V was trimmed by 10 bases and J by 1 base, leaving 13 bases between them. Germline CDR1 and CDR2: LNHNV and YYDKDF (reference sequence). The CDR3 spells CAIRPRGNTEAFF. Written as DNA, the CDR3 is TGTGCCATACGGCCACGGGGGAACACTGAAGCTTTCTTT.

V usage is TRBV5-1 and J usage is TRBJ1-2, with 8 bases aligning to TRBD1. CDR3 length equals 13 residues. V gave up 4 bases and J gave up 5 bases; unmatched junction bases: 4. From germline, CDR1 is SGHRS and CDR2 YFSETQ. The CDR3: CASSPGQGYGYTF. The CDR3 DNA follows: TGCGCCAGCAGCCCCGGACAGGGATATGGCTACACCTTC.

This chain links TRBV3-1 (or the pseudogene TRBV3-2) with TRBJ2-1; D unclear. V was trimmed by 4 bases and J by 0 bases, leaving 13 bases between them. Looked up from germline, CDR1 is LGHDT and CDR2 is YNNKEL (reference sequence). This CDR3 comprises 16 residues. CDR3 DNA: TGTGCCAGCAGCCCTCGCGAAGCGAGCTCCTACAATGAGCAGTTCTTC. Its translation is CASSPREASSYNEQFF.